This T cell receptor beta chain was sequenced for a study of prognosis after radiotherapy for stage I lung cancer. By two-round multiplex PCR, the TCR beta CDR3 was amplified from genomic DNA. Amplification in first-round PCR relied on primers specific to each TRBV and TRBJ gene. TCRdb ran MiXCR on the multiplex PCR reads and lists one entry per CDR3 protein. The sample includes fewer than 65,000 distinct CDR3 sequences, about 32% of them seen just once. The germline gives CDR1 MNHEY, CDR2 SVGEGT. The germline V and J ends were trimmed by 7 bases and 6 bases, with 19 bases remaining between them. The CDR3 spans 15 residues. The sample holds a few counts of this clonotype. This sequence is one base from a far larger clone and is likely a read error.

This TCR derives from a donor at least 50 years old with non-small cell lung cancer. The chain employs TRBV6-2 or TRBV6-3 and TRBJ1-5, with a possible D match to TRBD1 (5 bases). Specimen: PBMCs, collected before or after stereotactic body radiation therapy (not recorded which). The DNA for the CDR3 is TGTGCCAGCACTCCGGGGAGGGGAGGGATTCAGCCCCAGCATTTT. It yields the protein CASTPGRGGIQPQHF.